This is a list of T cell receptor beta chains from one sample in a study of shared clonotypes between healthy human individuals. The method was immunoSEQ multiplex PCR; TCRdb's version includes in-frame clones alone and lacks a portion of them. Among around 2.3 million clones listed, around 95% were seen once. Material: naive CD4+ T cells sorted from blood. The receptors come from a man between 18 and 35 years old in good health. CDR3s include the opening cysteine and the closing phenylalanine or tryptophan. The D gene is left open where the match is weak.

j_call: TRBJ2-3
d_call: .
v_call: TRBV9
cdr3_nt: TGTGCCAGCAGCGTGGGGTATTCTGCGGATACGCAGTATTTT
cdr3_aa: CASSVGYSADTQYF

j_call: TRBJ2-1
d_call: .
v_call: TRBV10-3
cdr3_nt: TGTGCCATCAGCCAGGGGCGTCCGGACAATGAGCAGTTCTTC
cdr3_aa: CAISQGRPDNEQFF

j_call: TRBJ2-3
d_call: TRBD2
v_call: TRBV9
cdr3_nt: TGTGCCAGCACCCACGGAGGGAGGGCCACCGATACGCAGTATTTT
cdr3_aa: CASTHGGRATDTQYF

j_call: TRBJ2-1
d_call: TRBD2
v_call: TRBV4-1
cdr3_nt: TGCGCCAGCAGCCTTCAAGCTAGCGGGGTAAATGAGCAGTTCTTC
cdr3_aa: CASSLQASGVNEQFF

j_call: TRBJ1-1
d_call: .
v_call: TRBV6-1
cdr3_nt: TGTGCCTCGGGGTGGTCAGGGAACACTGAAGCTTTCTTT
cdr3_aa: CASGWSGNTEAFF

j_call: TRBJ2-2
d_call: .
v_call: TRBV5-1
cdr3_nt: TGCGCCAGCAGCTTGGCCTTCGTTGCCGGGGAGCTGTTTTTT
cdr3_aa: CASSLAFVAGELFF

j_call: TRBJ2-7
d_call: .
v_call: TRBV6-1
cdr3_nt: TGTGCCAGCAGGATGAACTACGAGCAGTACTTC
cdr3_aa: CASRMNYEQYF

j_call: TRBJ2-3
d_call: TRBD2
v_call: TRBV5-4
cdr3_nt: TGTGCCAGCAGCTTGGCTAGCGGGGGAGGAGGTACGCAGTATTTT
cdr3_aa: CASSLASGGGGTQYF

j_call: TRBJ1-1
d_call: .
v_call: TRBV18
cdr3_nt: TGTGCCAGCTCAGGTCGGACGGAGAACACTGAAGCTTTCTTT
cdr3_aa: CASSGRTENTEAFF

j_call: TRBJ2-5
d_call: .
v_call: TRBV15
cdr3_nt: TGTGCCACCAGCGATCATCCTAGGGGCCGAGAGACCCAGTACTTC
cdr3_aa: CATSDHPRGRETQYF

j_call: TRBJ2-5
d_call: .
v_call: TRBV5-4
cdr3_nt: TGTGCCAGCAAAACACAGGGGCGCGGGGAAGGGACCCAGTACTTC
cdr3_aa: CASKTQGRGEGTQYF

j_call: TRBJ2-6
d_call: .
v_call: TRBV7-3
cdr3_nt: TGTGCCAGCAGCTTACCGACTGTAATAGGCTCTGGGGCCAACGTCCTGACTTTC
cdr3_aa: CASSLPTVIGSGANVLTF

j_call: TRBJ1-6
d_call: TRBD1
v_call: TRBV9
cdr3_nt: TGTGCCAGCAGCACCCCGGACAGGTACTATTCACCCCTCCACTTT
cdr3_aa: CASSTPDRYYSPLHF